This T cell receptor (beta chain) comes out of a study of cytomegalovirus exposure and HLA in healthy donors. Study context: An earlier analysis found fewer than 120 million unique TCR beta sequences from around 180 million T cells.

The junction had 17 bases not matched to a gene; V was cut back by 5 bases and J by 12 bases. This CDR3 spans 17 amino acids. Germline lookup yields CDR1 MDHEN and CDR2 SYDVKM. It was with 60 Vbeta and 13 Jbeta primers that the PCR ran. In the original analysis: Later work found around 72 million unique TCR beta chains, with around 10 million shared. Data came from immunoSEQ multiplex PCR; TCRdb stores just in-frame clones and leaves some out. The D gene and trimming were derived from the DNA, and the V and J assignments and clone size from that table. This repertoire includes over 50,000 clones. The chain is built from TRBV28 and TRBJ2-1, with 12 nucleotides matching TRBD2. Source material: PBMCs. The receptor was derived from a man between 45 and 60 years old in good health and CMV-seropositive. DNA of the CDR3: TGTGCCAGCAGTCTTCCTTCTTCTAGCGGGAGGGCCCTAAGGCAGTTCTTC. Protein sequence: CASSLPSSSGRALRQFF.